This TCR beta chain was sequenced in a study of OX40 agonist ivuxolimab in advanced cancers. Study-level background: The dose-escalation group included hepatocellular carcinoma, melanoma, renal cell carcinoma and head and neck cancer. Approximately 40% of patients had received prior checkpoint inhibitor therapy.

This table comes from immunoSEQ multiplex PCR, and its TCRdb copy is limited to in-frame clones, with some not included. The repertoire consists of some 81,000 clones, with approximately 83% occurring once and the leading ten covering roughly 2.1%. On this clone: Its antigen is undetermined.

General study results and limits: Low clonal expansion, among the lowest seen, marked partial responders at 0.1-3.0 mg/kg.

The germline gives CDR1 MGHRA, CDR2 YSYEKL. The V end was cut by 3 bases, the J end by 8 bases, with 14 bases between. The CDR3 runs 15 residues. The TCR sequence derives from an adult with an advanced solid tumor such as melanoma, head and neck, liver or kidney cancer. This sequence joins TRBV4-1 and TRBJ1-6; unclear D gene. This material consisted of CD4+ or CD8+ T cells sorted from blood, taken in a trial of the OX40 agonist ivuxolimab. The CDR3 nucleotides are TGCGCCAGCAGCCATGTATTCCGGACCGATTCACCCCTCCACTTT. This sequence encodes CASSHVFRTDSPLHF.